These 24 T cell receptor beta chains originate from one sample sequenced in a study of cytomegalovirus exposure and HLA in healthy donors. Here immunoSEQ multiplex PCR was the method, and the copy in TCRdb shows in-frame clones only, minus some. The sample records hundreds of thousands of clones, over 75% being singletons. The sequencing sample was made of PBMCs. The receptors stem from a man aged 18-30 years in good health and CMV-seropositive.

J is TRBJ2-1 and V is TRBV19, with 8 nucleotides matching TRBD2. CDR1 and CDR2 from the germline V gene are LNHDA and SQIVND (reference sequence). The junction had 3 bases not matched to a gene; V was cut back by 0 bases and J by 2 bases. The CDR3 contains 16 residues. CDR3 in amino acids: CASSIDVSGAYNEQFF. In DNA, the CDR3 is TGTGCCAGTAGTATAGATGTTAGCGGGGCCTACAATGAGCAGTTCTTC.

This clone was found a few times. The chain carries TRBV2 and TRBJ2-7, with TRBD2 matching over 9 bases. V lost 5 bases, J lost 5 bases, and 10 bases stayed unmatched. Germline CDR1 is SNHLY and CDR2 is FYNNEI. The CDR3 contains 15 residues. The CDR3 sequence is CASSFRVAGVHEQYF. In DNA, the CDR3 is TGTGCCAGCAGTTTCCGGGTAGCGGGAGTCCACGAGCAGTACTTC.

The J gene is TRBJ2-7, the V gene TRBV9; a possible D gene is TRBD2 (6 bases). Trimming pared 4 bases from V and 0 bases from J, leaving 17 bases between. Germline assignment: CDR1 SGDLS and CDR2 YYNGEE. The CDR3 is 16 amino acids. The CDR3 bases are TGTGCCAGCAGCACCCCTCGGGGGAGCCTCTCCTACGAGCAGTACTTC. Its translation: CASSTPRGSLSYEQYF.

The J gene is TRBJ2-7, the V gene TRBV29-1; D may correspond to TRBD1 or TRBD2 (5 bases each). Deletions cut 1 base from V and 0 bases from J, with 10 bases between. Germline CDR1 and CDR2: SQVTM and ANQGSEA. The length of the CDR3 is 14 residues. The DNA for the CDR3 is TGCAGCGTTGAAGGGGACGGTAACTCCTACGAGCAGTACTTC. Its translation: CSVEGDGNSYEQYF.

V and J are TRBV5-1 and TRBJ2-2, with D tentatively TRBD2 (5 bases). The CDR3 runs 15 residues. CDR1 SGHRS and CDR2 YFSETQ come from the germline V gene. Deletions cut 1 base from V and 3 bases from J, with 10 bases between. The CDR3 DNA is TGCGCCAGCAGCTTGATAGCGCGAGACACCGGGGAGCTGTTTTTT. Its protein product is CASSLIARDTGELFF.

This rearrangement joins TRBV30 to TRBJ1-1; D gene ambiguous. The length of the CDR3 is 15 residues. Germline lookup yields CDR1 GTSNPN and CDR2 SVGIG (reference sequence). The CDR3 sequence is CACLAGGGLGTEAFF. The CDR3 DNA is TGTGCTTGTCTGGCAGGAGGCGGGCTGGGCACTGAAGCTTTCTTT.

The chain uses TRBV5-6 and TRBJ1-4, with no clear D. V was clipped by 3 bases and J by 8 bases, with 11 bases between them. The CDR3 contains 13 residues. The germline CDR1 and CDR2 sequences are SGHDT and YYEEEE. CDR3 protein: CASSWVAGEKLFF. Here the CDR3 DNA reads TGTGCCAGCAGCTGGGTAGCAGGAGAAAAACTGTTTTTT.

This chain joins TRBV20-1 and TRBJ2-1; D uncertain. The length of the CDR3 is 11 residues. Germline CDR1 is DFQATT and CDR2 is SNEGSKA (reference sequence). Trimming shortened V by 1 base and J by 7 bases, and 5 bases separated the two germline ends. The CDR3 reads CSARGANEQFF. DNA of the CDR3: TGCAGTGCTAGAGGTGCGAATGAGCAGTTCTTC.

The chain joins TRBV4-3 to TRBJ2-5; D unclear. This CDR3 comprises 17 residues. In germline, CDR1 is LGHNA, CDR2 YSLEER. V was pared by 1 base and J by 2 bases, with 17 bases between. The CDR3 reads CASSQGYGWGTQETQYF. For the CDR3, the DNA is TGCGCCAGCAGCCAAGGCTACGGTTGGGGAACTCAAGAGACCCAGTACTTC.

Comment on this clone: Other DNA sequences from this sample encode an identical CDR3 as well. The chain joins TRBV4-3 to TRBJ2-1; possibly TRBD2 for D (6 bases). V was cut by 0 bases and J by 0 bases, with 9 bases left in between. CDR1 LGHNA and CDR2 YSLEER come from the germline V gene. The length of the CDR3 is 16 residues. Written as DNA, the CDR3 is TGCGCCAGCAGCCAAGATCTGGGGGGCTCCTACAATGAGCAGTTCTTC. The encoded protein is CASSQDLGGSYNEQFF.

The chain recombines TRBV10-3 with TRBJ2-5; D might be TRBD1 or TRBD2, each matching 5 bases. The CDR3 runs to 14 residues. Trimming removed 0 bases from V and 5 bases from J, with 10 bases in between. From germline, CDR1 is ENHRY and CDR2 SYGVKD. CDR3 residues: CAISESGVKETQYF. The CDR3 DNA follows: TGTGCCATCAGTGAGTCGGGGGTGAAGGAGACCCAGTACTTC.

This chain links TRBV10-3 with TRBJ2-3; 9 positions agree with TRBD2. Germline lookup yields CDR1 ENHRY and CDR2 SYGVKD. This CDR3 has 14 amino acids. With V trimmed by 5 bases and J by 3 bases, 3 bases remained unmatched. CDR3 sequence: CAISLAGETDTQYF. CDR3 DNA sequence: TGTGCCATCAGTTTAGCGGGAGAAACAGATACGCAGTATTTT.

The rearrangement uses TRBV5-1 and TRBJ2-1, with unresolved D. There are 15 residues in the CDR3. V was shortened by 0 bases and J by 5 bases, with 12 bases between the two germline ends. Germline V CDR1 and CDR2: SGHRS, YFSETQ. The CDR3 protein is CASSLVVGPDNEQFF. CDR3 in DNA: TGCGCCAGCAGCTTGGTCGTTGGACCCGACAATGAGCAGTTCTTC.

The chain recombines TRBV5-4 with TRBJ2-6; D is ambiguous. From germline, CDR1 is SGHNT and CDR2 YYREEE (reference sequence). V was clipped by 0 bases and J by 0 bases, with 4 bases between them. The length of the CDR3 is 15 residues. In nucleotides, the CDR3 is TGTGCCAGCAGCTTGGGAGTCTCTGGGGCCAACGTCCTGACTTTC. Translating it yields CASSLGVSGANVLTF.

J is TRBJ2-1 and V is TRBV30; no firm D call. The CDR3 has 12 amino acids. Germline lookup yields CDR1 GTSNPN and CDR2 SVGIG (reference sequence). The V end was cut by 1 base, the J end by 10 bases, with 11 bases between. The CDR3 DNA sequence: TGTGCCTGGAGTGATATTGGCCCGGAGCAGTTCTTC. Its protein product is CAWSDIGPEQFF. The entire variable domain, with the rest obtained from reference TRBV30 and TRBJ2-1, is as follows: SQTIHQWPATLVQPVGSPLSLECTVEGTSNPNLYWYRQAAGRGLQLLFYSVGIGQISSEVPQNLSASRPQDRQFILSSKKLLLSDSGFYLCAWSDIGPEQFFGPGTRLTVL.

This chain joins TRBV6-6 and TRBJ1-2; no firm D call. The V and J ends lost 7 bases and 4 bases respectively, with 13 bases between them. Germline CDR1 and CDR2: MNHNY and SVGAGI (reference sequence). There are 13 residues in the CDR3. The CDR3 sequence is CASNFGISYGYTF. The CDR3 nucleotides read TGTGCCAGCAACTTCGGGATTTCCTATGGCTACACCTTC.

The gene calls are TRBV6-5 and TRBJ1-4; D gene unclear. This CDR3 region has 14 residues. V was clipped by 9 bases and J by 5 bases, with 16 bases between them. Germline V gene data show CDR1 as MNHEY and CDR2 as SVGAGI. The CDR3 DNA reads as TGTGCCAGTAAGACGGCTTTTGAAAATGAAAAACTGTTTTTT. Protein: CASKTAFENEKLFF.

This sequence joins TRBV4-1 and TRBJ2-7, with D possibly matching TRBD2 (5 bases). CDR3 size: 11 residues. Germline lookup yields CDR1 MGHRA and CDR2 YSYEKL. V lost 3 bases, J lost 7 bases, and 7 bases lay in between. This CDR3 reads CASSQREEQYF. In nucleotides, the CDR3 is TGCGCCAGCAGCCAGAGGGAGGAGCAGTACTTC.

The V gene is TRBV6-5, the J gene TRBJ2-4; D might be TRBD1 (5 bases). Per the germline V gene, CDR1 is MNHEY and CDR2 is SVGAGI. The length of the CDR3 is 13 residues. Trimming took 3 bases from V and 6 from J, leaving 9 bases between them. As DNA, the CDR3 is TGTGCCAGCAGTTATGGCCAGGGAAACATTCAGTACTTC. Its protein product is CASSYGQGNIQYF.

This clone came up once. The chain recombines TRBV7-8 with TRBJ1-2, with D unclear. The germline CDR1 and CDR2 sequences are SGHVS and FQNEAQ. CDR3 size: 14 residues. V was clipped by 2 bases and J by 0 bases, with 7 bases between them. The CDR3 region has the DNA TGTGCCAGCAGCTTAAGGGCACCTAACTATGGCTACACCTTC. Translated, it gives CASSLRAPNYGYTF.

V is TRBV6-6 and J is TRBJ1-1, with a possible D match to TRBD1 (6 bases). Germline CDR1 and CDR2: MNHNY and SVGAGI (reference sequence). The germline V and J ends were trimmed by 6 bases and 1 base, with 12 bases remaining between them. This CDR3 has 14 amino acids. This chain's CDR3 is CASRYRGQNTEAFF. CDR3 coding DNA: TGTGCCAGCAGGTACCGGGGGCAGAACACTGAAGCTTTCTTT.

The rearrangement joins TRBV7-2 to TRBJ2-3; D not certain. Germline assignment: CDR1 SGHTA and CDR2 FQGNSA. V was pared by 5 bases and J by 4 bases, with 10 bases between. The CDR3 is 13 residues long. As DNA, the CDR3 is TGTGCCAGCAGCCGGAGAGTATCAGATACGCAGTATTTT. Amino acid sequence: CASSRRVSDTQYF.

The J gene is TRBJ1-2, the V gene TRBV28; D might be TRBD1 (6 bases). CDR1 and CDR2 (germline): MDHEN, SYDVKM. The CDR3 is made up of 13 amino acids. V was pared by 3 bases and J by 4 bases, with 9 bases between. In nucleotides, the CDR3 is TGTGCCAGCAGTTTGCAACAGGGCTATGGCTACACCTTC. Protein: CASSLQQGYGYTF.

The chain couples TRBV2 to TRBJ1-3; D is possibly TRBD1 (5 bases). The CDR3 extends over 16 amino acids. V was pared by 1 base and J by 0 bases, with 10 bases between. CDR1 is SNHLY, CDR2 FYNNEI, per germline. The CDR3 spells CASSEDRTSSGNTIYF. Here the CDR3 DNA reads TGTGCCAGCAGTGAAGACAGGACGAGCTCTGGAAACACCATATATTTT.